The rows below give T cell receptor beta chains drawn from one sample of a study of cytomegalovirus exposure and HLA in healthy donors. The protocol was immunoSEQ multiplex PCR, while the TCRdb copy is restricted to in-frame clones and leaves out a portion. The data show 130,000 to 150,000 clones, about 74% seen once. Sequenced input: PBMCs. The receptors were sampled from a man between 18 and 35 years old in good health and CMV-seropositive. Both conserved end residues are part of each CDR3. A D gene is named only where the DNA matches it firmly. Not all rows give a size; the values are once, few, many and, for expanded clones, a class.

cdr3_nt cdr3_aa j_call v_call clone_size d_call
TGCGCCAGCAGCCTCACTCCCCCAGGGTCCCTTATGAACACTGAAGCTTTCTTT CASSLTPPGSLMNTEAFF TRBJ1-1 TRBV4-3 once NA
TGTGCCAGCAGTTACGGGGGCGGCTTGGTTCAGCCCCAGCATTTT CASSYGGGLVQPQHF TRBJ1-5 TRBV6-6 NA NA
TGTGCCAGCGCCCGGGACAGGAGCTACGAGCAGTACTTC CASARDRSYEQYF TRBJ2-7 TRBV28 NA TRBD1
TGTGCCAGCAGCCTGGGACTAGCGGGAGGGATCTACGAGCAGTACTTC CASSLGLAGGIYEQYF TRBJ2-7 TRBV9 NA TRBD2
TGTGCCAGCAGCCGCGCCTACGAGCAGTACTTC CASSRAYEQYF TRBJ2-7 TRBV7-2 NA NA
TGTGCCACCAGCAGGGGACAGGGGACTGAAGCTTTCTTT CATSRGQGTEAFF TRBJ1-1 TRBV15 few TRBD1
TGTGCCACCGGACGGGGGGGAGTCACAGATACGCAGTATTTT CATGRGGVTDTQYF TRBJ2-3 TRBV7-2 once TRBD2
TGTGCCAGTAGTATACCGGGAGGAACCGGGGAGCTGTTTTTT CASSIPGGTGELFF TRBJ2-2 TRBV19 NA TRBD2
TGTGCCTGGAGTGCCCCGGAACAGTTTTTAGAGCAGTACTTC CAWSAPEQFLEQYF TRBJ2-7 TRBV30 NA NA
TGTGCCAGTAGTATAGAGACCCCGGGATATCGGGCCGAGCAGTACTTC CASSIETPGYRAEQYF TRBJ2-7 TRBV19 NA NA